This T cell receptor (beta chain) was sequenced during a study of CD8+ T cells in alopecia areata (dated by TCRdb to the late 2010s). Concerning the study at large: Treated patients were enrolled in an open-label pilot trial of oral tofacitinib, 5 to 10 mg twice daily, for moderate-to-severe alopecia areata. Tofacitinib was given for 6 to 18 months, followed by 6 months of follow-up off drug to assess delayed response and recurrence. The study used high-throughput TCRbeta sequencing to examine T cell clonal expansion in alopecia areata, in both the C3H/HeJ mouse model and human patients. Biopsies were taken from tofacitinib-treated patients at baseline and at 4 and 24 weeks of treatment, and a later scalp biopsy was taken in several of the tofacitinib-treated patients. Scalp clonality was compared across normal scalp (n=4), patchy alopecia areata scalp (n=8), and alopecia totalis/universalis scalp (n=8). The RNA source kit depended on sample type: the PAXgene miRNA kit for fixed scalp, the miRNeasy kit for PBMCs, and the RNeasy kit for mouse skin. On the human side, TCRbeta sequencing was run on scalp tissue and on sorted CD4+ and CD8+ peripheral blood T cells from healthy controls and from alopecia areata patients with either patchy or totalis/universalis disease. Amplification of TCRbeta CDR3 regions was done by immunoSEQ multiplex PCR using 35 Vbeta forward primers and 13 Jbeta reverse primers. Paper-wide results and their limitations: Compared with mice, TCR sequences shared between patients were less clear, possibly partly because of HLA diversity across the patient population. Resident alphabeta T cells in normal human skin are also sequenced, complicating scalp TCR repertoire analysis, unlike mouse skin dominated by gammadelta T cells. Compared with normal scalp, lesional scalp, particularly in alopecia totalis/universalis, had higher clonality and more expanded CD8+ clones, which suggests antigenic drive.

Deletion took 4 bases off V and 2 bases off J, with a span of 14 bases between the germline ends. The cysteine opens and the phenylalanine closes a CDR3 of 15 amino acids. Only the CDR3 part of the read is kept: 45 bases, read in frame from the first base. Via the germline V gene, CDR1 is SNHLY and CDR2 FYNNEI. What this sample's time point label stands for: baseline before oral tofacitinib. Peripheral blood and lesional scalp punch biopsies were obtained from patients with alopecia areata. PBMCs were separated by density centrifugation and stained for CD3, CD4 and CD8, after which CD4+ and CD8+ T cells were sorted on a FACSAria. Notes on this clone: What antigen it recognizes has not been identified. Per-nucleotide qualities are absent, and no much larger clonotype sits a single base away.

The method was the immunoSEQ multiplex PCR assay. RNA was extracted from all samples and reverse transcribed into cDNA, which served as template for TCR sequencing. First-strand cDNA was synthesized with SuperScript III using a 2:1 mix of oligo-dT and random hexamers. Amplification bias was assessed with a synthetic immune receptor repertoire, and residual bias was removed computationally. On the study's bioinformatics: Raw reads were preprocessed to remove errors, and CDR3 was defined by IMGT conventions from the conserved cysteine to phenylalanine. Clonality was calculated as 1 minus Shannon entropy normalized by log2 of the number of productive unique TCRs. CD4 or CD8 identity of scalp clones was inferred by cross-referencing scalp TCRbeta sequences with sorted blood CD4 and CD8 repertoires. Held by TCRdb, this immuneACCESS table contains in-frame sequences only and omits some clones. Under half of the omission traces to an unresolved V gene where checked; the cause of the rest is unknown. The V and J calls and clone size come from that table; D and trimming were worked out from the DNA. Counted in this sample were under 250,000 clones; 50% to 60% of them appeared once. The top ten hold under 0.5% of the sample.

The chain is encoded by TRBV2 joined to TRBJ1-2; TRBD1 is perhaps the D gene, given 5 matching bases. This material consisted of CD4+ T cells sorted from blood, taken at week 0. The TCR comes from a human donor with alopecia areata. The CDR3 protein sequence reads: CASSGGADPNYGYTF. The nucleotide sequence reads as follows: TGTGCCAGCAGTGGAGGGGCCGACCCGAACTATGGCTACACCTTC.